This T cell receptor beta chain was retrieved from a study of cytomegalovirus exposure and HLA in healthy donors. The wider study: Per a later analysis, the roughly 690 first-cohort and fewer than 150 validation repertoires shared one platform. Study results and limitations: Across donors, most TCRs were seen rarely, yet some public ones were widespread.

Generated by immunoSEQ multiplex PCR, the TCRdb table keeps only in-frame clones and is missing some. The sample has 56,000 or so clones; approximately 90% are singletons. This CDR3 has 15 amino acids. From germline, CDR1 is MNHEY and CDR2 SVGAGI. With 2 bases removed from V and 1 base from J, the gap between germline ends came to 11 bases. Comments on this clone: Its specificity is not known.

This TCR derives from a young man in good health and CMV-seronegative. The genes are TRBV6-5 and TRBJ1-2, with unresolved D. Sequenced: PBMCs. In DNA, the CDR3 is TGTGCCAGCAGTTACCAGTCAGGAGGTAACTATGGCTACACCTTC. Residues: CASSYQSGGNYGYTF.